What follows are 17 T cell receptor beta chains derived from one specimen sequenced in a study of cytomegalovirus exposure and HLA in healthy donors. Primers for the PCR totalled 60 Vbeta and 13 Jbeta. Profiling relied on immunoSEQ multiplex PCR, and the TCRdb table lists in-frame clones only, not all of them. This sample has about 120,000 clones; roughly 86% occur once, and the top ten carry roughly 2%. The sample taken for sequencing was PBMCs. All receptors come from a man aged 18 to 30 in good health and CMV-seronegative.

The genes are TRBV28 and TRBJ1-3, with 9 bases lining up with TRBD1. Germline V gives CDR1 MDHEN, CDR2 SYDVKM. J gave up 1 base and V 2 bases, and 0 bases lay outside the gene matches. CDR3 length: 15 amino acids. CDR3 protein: CASSLGTGSGNTIYF. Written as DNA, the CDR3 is TGTGCCAGCAGTTTAGGGACAGGGTCTGGAAACACCATATATTTT.

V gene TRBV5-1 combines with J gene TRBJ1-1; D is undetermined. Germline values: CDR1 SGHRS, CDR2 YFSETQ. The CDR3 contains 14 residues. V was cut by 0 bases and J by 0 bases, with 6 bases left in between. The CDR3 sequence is CASSLGRLNTEAFF. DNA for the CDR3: TGCGCCAGCAGCTTGGGCAGATTGAACACTGAAGCTTTCTTT.

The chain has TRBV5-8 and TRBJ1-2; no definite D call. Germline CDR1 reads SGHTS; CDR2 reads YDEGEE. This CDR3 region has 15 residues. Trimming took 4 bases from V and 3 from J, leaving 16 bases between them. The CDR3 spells CASSPLWVADYGYTF. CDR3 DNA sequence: TGTGCCAGCAGCCCCCTATGGGTAGCGGACTATGGCTACACCTTC.

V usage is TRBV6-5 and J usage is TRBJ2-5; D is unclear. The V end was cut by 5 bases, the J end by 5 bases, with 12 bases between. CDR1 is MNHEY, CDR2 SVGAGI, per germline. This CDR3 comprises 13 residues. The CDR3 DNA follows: TGTGCCAGCAGTGAGGTTGGGTGGGAGACCCAGTACTTC. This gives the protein CASSEVGWETQYF.

In DNA, the CDR3 is TGTGCCAGTAGTAGAGGACAGATGAACACTGAAGCTTTCTTT. This sequence encodes CASSRGQMNTEAFF. The genes are TRBV19 and TRBJ1-1; the D gene is possibly TRBD1 (6 bases). The V end lost 4 bases, the J end lost 0 bases, and 9 bases lay between the germline ends. The CDR3 has 14 amino acids. CDR1 LNHDA and CDR2 SQIVND come from the germline V gene (reference sequence).

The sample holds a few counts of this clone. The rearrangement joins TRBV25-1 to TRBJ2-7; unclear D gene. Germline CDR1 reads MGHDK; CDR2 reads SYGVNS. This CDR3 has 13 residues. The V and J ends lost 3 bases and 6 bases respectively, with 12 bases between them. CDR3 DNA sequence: TGTGCCAGCAGTGATCTGGTTAGTTCCGAGCAGTACTTC. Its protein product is CASSDLVSSEQYF.

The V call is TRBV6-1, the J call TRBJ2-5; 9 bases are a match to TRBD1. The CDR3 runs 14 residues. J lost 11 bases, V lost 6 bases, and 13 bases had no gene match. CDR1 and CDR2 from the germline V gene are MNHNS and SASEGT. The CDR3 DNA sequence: TGTGCCAGCAGCCCCCGGACAGGGGAAATCAGGCAGTACTTC. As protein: CASSPRTGEIRQYF.

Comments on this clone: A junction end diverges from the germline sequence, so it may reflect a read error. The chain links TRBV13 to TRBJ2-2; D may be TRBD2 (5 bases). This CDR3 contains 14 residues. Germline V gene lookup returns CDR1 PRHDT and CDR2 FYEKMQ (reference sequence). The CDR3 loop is CASSLAGVTGERFF. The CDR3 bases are TGTGCCAGCAGCTTAGCGGGCGTAACCGGGGAGCGGTTTTTT.

DNA for the CDR3: TGTGCCAGCAGTGATCGTTGGGACAGTGGGGTGTATGGCTACACCTTC. It encodes CASSDRWDSGVYGYTF. J is TRBJ1-2 and V is TRBV6-1; 7 positions agree with TRBD1. V trimming: 3 bases; J trimming: 5 bases; junction bases outside the gene matches: 12. CDR1 is MNHNS, CDR2 SASEGT, per germline. CDR3 length: 16 amino acids.

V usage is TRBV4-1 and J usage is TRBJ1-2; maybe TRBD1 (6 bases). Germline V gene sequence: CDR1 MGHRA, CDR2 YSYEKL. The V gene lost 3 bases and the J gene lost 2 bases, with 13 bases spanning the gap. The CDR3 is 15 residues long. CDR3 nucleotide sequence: TGCGCCAGCAGCCACCTCCCGACAGGAAACTATGGCTACACCTTC. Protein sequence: CASSHLPTGNYGYTF.

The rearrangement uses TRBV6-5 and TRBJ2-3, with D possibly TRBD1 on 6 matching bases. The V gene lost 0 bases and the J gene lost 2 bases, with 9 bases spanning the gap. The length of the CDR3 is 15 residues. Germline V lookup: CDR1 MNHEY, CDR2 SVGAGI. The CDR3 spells CASSYSKGVTDTQYF. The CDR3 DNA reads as TGTGCCAGCAGTTACTCGAAGGGGGTCACAGATACGCAGTATTTT.

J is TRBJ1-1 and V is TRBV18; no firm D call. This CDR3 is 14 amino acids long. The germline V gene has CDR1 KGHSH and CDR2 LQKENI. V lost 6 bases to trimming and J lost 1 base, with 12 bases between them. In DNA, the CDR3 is TGTGCCAGCTCCCGGGGAAGTGCGAACACTGAAGCTTTCTTT. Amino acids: CASSRGSANTEAFF.

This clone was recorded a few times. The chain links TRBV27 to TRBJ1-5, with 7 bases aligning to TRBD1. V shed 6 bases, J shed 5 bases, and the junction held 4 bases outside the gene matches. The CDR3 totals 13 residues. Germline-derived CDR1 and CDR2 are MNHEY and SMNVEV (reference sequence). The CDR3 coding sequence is TGTGCCAGCAGCTATCAGGGGGATCAGCCCCAGCATTTT. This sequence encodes CASSYQGDQPQHF.

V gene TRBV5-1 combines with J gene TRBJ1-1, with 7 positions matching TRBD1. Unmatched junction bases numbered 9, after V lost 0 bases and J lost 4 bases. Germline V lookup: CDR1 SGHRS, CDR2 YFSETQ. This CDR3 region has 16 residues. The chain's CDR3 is CASSLASGGTSTEAFF. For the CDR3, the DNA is TGCGCCAGCAGCTTGGCGTCAGGGGGGACGAGCACTGAAGCTTTCTTT.

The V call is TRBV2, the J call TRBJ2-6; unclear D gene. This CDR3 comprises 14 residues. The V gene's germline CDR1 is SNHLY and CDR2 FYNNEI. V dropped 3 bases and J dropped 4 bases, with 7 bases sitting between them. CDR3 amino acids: CASSETPGANVLTF. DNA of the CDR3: TGTGCCAGCAGTGAGACTCCCGGGGCCAACGTCCTGACTTTC.

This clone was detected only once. The chain's CDR3 is CASSPRGRDTEAFF. The CDR3 DNA reads as TGTGCCAGTAGTCCCCGGGGGAGAGACACTGAAGCTTTCTTT. The chain combines TRBV19 with TRBJ1-1; D possibly corresponds to TRBD1 (5 bases). Germline V CDR1 and CDR2: LNHDA, SQIVND (reference sequence). V was shortened by 5 bases and J by 3 bases, with 13 bases between the two germline ends. The CDR3 sequence is 14 residues long. The full variable domain, its missing parts supplied by reference TRBV19 and TRBJ1-1, is DGGITQSPKYLFRKEGQNVTLSCEQNLNHDAMYWYRQDPGQGLRLIYYSQIVNDFQKGDIAEGYSVSREKKESFPLTVTSAQKNPTAFYLCASSPRGRDTEAFFGQGTRLTVV.

CDR3 region: CASSPRTSGGTGELFF. Here the CDR3 DNA reads TGTGCCAGTAGTCCCCGGACTAGCGGGGGGACCGGGGAGCTGTTTTTT. The V gene is TRBV19, the J gene TRBJ2-2; TRBD2 aligns across 14 bases. Germline CDR1 is LNHDA and CDR2 is SQIVND (reference sequence). The CDR3 has 16 residues. Trimming removed 5 bases from V and 5 bases from J; junction bases left unmatched: 4.